These T cell receptor beta chains were read from a single sample in a study of circulating and synovial CD4+ cells in juvenile arthritis. Profiling relied on immunoSEQ multiplex PCR, and the TCRdb table lists in-frame clones only, not all of them. The data hold 15,000 to 20,000 clones, with approximately 90% observed a single time. Specimen: CD4+ T cells from blood. These receptors all stem from a human donor with juvenile idiopathic arthritis. Each CDR3 is given with its conserved first and last residue. A D gene is named only where the DNA matches it firmly. Size is omitted from some rows. Given values are once, few, many or a class for expanded clones.

clone_size d_call j_call v_call cdr3_nt cdr3_aa
- TRBD1 TRBJ1-4 TRBV25-1 TGTGCCAGCAGTGGATCGACAGGGGGATTGGAAAAACTGTTTTTT CASSGSTGGLEKLFF
once TRBD2 TRBJ2-7 TRBV6-5 TGTGCCAGCAGCCCGGGACTAGCGGGAGCCGAGCAGTACTTC CASSPGLAGAEQYF
- - TRBJ2-1 TRBV2 TGTGCCAGCAGTGTAGACAACTTAGGCAATGAGCAGTTCTTC CASSVDNLGNEQFF
- TRBD1 TRBJ1-1 TRBV27 TGTGCCAGCAGTTCTAATCTACCGGGACAGGCGAACACTGAAGCTTTCTTT CASSSNLPGQANTEAFF
once TRBD2 TRBJ2-7 TRBV7-3 TGTGCCAGCAGCTTAACTGGCGGGGGAGCCTACGAGCAGTACTTC CASSLTGGGAYEQYF
- TRBD1 TRBJ1-1 TRBV7-8 TGTGCCAGCAGCAGGTCCCGACAGGGCACTATGAACACTGAAGCTTTCTTT CASSRSRQGTMNTEAFF
- TRBD1 TRBJ1-2 TRBV29-1 TGCAGCGTTCGGGACAGGGGGCGGGATGGCTACACCTTC CSVRDRGRDGYTF
- - TRBJ2-1 TRBV30 TGTGCCTGGAGTTTTCTTACCTCGGGTGAGCAGTTCTTC CAWSFLTSGEQFF
- - TRBJ1-1 TRBV30 TGTGCCTGGAGTGGACACAGGGACACTGAAGCTTTCTTT CAWSGHRDTEAFF
- - TRBJ2-5 TRBV7-7 TGTGCCAGCAGCTTAGCGTGGGGGCCGAGGGAGACCCAGTACTTC CASSLAWGPRETQYF
few - TRBJ1-6 TRBV18 TGTGCCAGCTCACAACTGCCAACACCTAGCTCCTATAATTCCCCCCTCCACTTT CASSQLPTPSSYNSPLHF
- TRBD2 TRBJ2-1 TRBV2 TGTGCCAGCAGTGAACTCCTAGCGGGAGGGAACAATGAGCAGTTCTTC CASSELLAGGNNEQFF
- TRBD1 TRBJ1-1 TRBV10-3 TGTGCCATCACCACGACAGGGGCCACTGAAGCTTTCTTT CAITTTGATEAFF
- - TRBJ1-1 TRBV11-2 TGTGCCAGCAGCTTTTCCAGGGGTCGAGGCCCCACTGAAGCTTTCTTT CASSFSRGRGPTEAFF
- TRBD1 TRBJ2-7 TRBV5-1 TGCGCCAGCAGCCGGACAGGGCCACGGGACGAGCAGTACTTC CASSRTGPRDEQYF
- - TRBJ2-2 TRBV5-1 TGCGCCAGCAGCGGCCACACCGGGGAGCTGTTTTTT CASSGHTGELFF
- - TRBJ2-1 TRBV2 TGTGCCAGCGAAAACAGGGTGGCTGAGCAGTTCTTC CASENRVAEQFF
few TRBD2 TRBJ2-1 TRBV7-3 TGTGCCAGCAGCTTAGGGATTCGACTAGCGGGAGGGAGCTCCTACAATGAGCAGTTCTTC CASSLGIRLAGGSSYNEQFF
few - TRBJ2-6 TRBV27 TGTGCCAGCAGTTTATGGGCGATGGGGCCCAGCTCTGGGGCCAACGTCCTGACTTTC CASSLWAMGPSSGANVLTF
- TRBD2 TRBJ2-7 TRBV5-1 TGCGCCAGCAGCTTGGTACTAGCGGGAAACAACGAGCAGTACTTC CASSLVLAGNNEQYF
- - TRBJ2-7 TRBV6-1 TGTGCCAGCACTGGGCACTACGAGCAGTACTTC CASTGHYEQYF
- - TRBJ1-4 TRBV4-1 TGCGCCAGCAGCCAAGTCAACATGATAACTAATGAAAAACTGTTTTTT CASSQVNMITNEKLFF
- - TRBJ2-5 TRBV5-6 TGTGCCAGCAGCTTGGTCGTCAGCGGGGAGACCCAGTACTTC CASSLVVSGETQYF
- TRBD2 TRBJ2-7 TRBV15 TGTGCCACCAGCAGCCCGACTAGCGGGAGCTTCGGCGAGCAGTACTTC CATSSPTSGSFGEQYF
- - TRBJ2-5 TRBV29-1 TGCAGCGCTGGCAGTCACCAAGAGACCCAGTACTTC CSAGSHQETQYF
- - TRBJ1-2 TRBV7-8 TGTGCCAGCAGCTTAGTGCGGGGGGCGCCGTGGGGCTACACCTTC CASSLVRGAPWGYTF
once TRBD1 TRBJ1-1 TRBV2 TGTGCCAGCAGTGAACAGGGGACAGGCCCAGCTTTCTTT CASSEQGTGPAFF
- TRBD1 TRBJ1-1 TRBV5-1 TGCGCCAGCAGCTTGGACAGGGGGCGCGCCTTGACTAACCCTAGGAACACTGAAGCTTTCTTT CASSLDRGRALTNPRNTEAFF
- - TRBJ1-1 TRBV6-6 TGTGCCAGCAGTTTGGTGCGCACTGAAGCTTTCTTT CASSLVRTEAFF
once TRBD2 TRBJ2-1 TRBV19 TGTGCCAGTAGTATAGCGGGAGGCACCTTATATCGGAATGAGCAGTTCTTC CASSIAGGTLYRNEQFF
once - TRBJ2-7 TRBV21-1 TGTGCCAGCAAGAGGCAGCTTACCTACGAGCAGTACTTC CASKRQLTYEQYF
- TRBD2 TRBJ2-1 TRBV7-9 TGTGCCAGCAGCTTAGAAGGCGGGGGGGCCAATGAGCAGTTCTTC CASSLEGGGANEQFF
once TRBD1 TRBJ2-4 TRBV18 TGTGCCAGCTCACCGGGTGGACAGGGGGCGATCCTAGCCAAAAACATTCAGTACTTC CASSPGGQGAILAKNIQYF
once - TRBJ1-1 TRBV19 TGTGCCAGTAGTACGGGTTTGAACACTGAAGCTTTCTTT CASSTGLNTEAFF